These 10 T cell receptor beta chains originate from one sample sequenced in a study of blood T cell repertoires in COVID-19. Method: immunoSEQ multiplex PCR; TCRdb's copy keeps in-frame clones and lacks some. This sample has 110,000 or so clones, with about 90% found just once. The material sequenced was peripheral blood. Every receptor here comes from a human donor in a cohort sampled during active COVID-19.

This clone has only one observation. The gene calls are TRBV6-6 and TRBJ2-2, with D unresolved. The germline V gene has CDR1 MNHNY and CDR2 SVGAGI (reference sequence). Trimming removed 5 bases from V and 3 bases from J, with 7 bases in between. The CDR3 is 13 residues long. CDR3 region: CASSNRDTGELFF. DNA of the CDR3: TGTGCCAGCAGTAACAGAGACACCGGGGAGCTGTTTTTT.

The rearrangement links TRBV3-1 (or the pseudogene TRBV3-2) to TRBJ1-6; unclear D gene. Germline V gene sequence: CDR1 LGHDT, CDR2 YNNKEL (reference sequence). V was clipped by 4 bases and J by 11 bases, with 9 bases between them. The CDR3 has 12 residues. For the CDR3, the DNA is TGTGCCAGCAGCCGGGAGGGTCCACCCCTCCACTTT. This sequence encodes CASSREGPPLHF.

The chain employs TRBV4-2 and TRBJ2-1; 8 bases are shared with TRBD1. This CDR3 is 15 amino acids long. The germline CDR1 and CDR2 sequences are LGHNA and YNFKEQ. V was pared by 1 base and J by 9 bases, with 8 bases of the junction left unmatched. The CDR3 DNA reads TGTGCCAGCAGCCAAGCGGACAGGGTGGCGAGTGAGCAGTTCTTC. Translated: CASSQADRVASEQFF.

A remark on this clone: The junction departs from germline at one end; a sequencing error may be responsible. V usage is TRBV7-7 and J usage is TRBJ2-2; 8 bases fit TRBD1. The CDR3 extends over 17 amino acids. From germline, CDR1 is SSHAT and CDR2 FNYEAQ (reference sequence). CDR3 DNA sequence: TGTGCTAGCAGCCCAGCCAGAACAGGGGGGAACACCGGGGAGCTGTTTTTT. Translated, it gives CASSPARTGGNTGELFF.

This clone is a singleton in its sample. The rearrangement uses TRBV28 and TRBJ2-7; no firm D call. This CDR3 contains 14 residues. CDR1 is MDHEN and CDR2 is SYDVKM in the germline V gene. The V end lost 2 bases, the J end lost 2 bases, and 10 bases lay between the germline ends. The CDR3 bases are TGTGCCAGCAGTTTAGCCCACAACACCTACGAGCAGTACTTC. It is translated as CASSLAHNTYEQYF.

The chain couples TRBV5-4 to TRBJ2-3, with 13 bases that match TRBD2. The V gene end was trimmed by 3 bases and the J gene end by 4 bases; junction bases not matched to a gene: 2. The CDR3 runs to 15 residues. Germline CDR1 reads SGHNT; CDR2 reads YYREEE (reference sequence). The CDR3 sequence: CASSSTSGRPDTQYF. CDR3 nucleotide sequence: TGTGCCAGCAGCTCGACTAGCGGGAGGCCAGATACGCAGTATTTT. Variable domain in full (rest from reference TRBV5-4 and TRBJ2-3): ETGVTQSPTHLIKTRGQQVTLRCSSQSGHNTVSWYQQALGQGPQFIFQYYREEENGRGNFPPRFSGLQFPNYSSELNVNALELDDSALYLCASSSTSGRPDTQYFGPGTRLTVL.

This chain uses TRBV5-1 with TRBJ1-2; maybe TRBD1 (6 bases). The CDR3 length is 14 residues. Germline V gene lookup returns CDR1 SGHRS and CDR2 YFSETQ. V lost 0 bases, J lost 7 bases, and 13 bases lay in between. CDR3 DNA sequence: TGCGCCAGCAGCTTGGACGCGGGGGCGGGTGGCTACACCTTC. Translation: CASSLDAGAGGYTF.

V gene TRBV12-3 or TRBV12-4 combines with J gene TRBJ2-3, with D perhaps TRBD2 (6 bases). The CDR3 sequence is 13 residues long. V was cut by 1 base and J by 4 bases, with 6 bases left in between. CDR3 region: CASSLGGADTQYF. The CDR3 DNA reads TGTGCCAGCAGTTTAGGGGGGGCAGATACGCAGTATTTT.

The V gene is TRBV6-1, the J gene TRBJ1-4; D is unclear. The CDR3 contains 15 residues. Trimming stripped 3 bases from V and 0 bases from J, with 8 bases between. Germline V gene data show CDR1 as MNHNS and CDR2 as SASEGT. The CDR3 coding sequence is TGTGCCAGCAGTGATGCTCTAGCAACTAATGAAAAACTGTTTTTT. It specifies CASSDALATNEKLFF.

V and J are TRBV6-5 and TRBJ1-6; no reliable D call. There are 15 residues in the CDR3. The germline V and J ends were trimmed by 7 bases and 5 bases, with 15 bases remaining between them. Germline lookup yields CDR1 MNHEY and CDR2 SVGAGI. CDR3 loop: CASTFSPVNNSPLHF. Here the CDR3 DNA reads TGTGCCAGCACTTTTTCCCCGGTGAATAATTCACCCCTCCACTTT.